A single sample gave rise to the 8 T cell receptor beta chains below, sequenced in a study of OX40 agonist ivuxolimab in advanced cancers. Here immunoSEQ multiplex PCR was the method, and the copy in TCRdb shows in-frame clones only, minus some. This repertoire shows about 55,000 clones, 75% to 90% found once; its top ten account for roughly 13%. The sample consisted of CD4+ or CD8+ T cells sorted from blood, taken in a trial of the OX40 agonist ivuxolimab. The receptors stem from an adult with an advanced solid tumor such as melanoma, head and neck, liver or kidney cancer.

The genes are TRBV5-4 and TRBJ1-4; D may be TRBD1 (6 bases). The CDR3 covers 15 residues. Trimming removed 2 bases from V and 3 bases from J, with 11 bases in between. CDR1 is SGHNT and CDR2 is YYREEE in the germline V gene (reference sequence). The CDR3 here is CASSLWGAPNEKLFF. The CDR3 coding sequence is TGTGCCAGCAGCTTATGGGGGGCTCCTAATGAAAAACTGTTTTTT.

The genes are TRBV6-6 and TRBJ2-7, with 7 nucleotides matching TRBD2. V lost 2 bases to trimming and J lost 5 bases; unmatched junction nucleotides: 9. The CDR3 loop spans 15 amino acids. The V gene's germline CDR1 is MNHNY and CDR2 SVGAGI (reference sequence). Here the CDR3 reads CASSYGGGSVNEQYF. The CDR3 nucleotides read TGTGCCAGCAGTTACGGGGGGGGTAGCGTCAACGAGCAGTACTTC.

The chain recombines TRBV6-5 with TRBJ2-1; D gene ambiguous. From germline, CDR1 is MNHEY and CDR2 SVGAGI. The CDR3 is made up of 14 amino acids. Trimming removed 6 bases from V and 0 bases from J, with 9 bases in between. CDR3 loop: CASRAASSYNEQFF. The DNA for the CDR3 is TGTGCCAGCAGGGCAGCCAGCTCCTACAATGAGCAGTTCTTC.

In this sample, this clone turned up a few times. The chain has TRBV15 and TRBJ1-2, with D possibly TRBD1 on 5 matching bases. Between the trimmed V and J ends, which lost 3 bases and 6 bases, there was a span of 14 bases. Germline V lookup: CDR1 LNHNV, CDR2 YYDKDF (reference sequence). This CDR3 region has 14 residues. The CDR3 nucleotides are TGTGCCACCAGCAGTCCCCGGGACTATCATGGCTACACCTTC. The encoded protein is CATSSPRDYHGYTF.

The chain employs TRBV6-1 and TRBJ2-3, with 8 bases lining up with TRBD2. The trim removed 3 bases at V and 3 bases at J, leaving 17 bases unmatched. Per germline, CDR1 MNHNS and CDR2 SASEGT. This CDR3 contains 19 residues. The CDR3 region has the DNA TGTGCCAGCAGTGAGTGGCTAGCGGGCGACGGACTGCTGACAGATACGCAGTATTTT. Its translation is CASSEWLAGDGLLTDTQYF.

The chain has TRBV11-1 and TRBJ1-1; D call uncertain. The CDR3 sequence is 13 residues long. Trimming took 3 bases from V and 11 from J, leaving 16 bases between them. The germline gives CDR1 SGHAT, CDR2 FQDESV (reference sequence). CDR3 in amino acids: CASSFFPNGGAFF. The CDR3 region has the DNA TGTGCCAGCAGCTTTTTCCCAAACGGTGGGGCTTTCTTT.

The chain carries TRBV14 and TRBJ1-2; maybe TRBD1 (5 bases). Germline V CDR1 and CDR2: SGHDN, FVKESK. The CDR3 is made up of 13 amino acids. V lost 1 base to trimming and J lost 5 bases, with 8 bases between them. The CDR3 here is CASSQAGTYGYTF. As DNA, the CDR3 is TGTGCCAGCAGCCAAGCCGGGACGTATGGCTACACCTTC.

The CDR3 DNA is TGTGCCAGTAGTATGCGGGATGTCAGCAATCAGCCCCAGCATTTT. It is translated as CASSMRDVSNQPQHF. The chain joins TRBV19 to TRBJ1-5; D is ambiguous. CDR1 is LNHDA, CDR2 SQIVND, per germline (reference sequence). The CDR3 consists of 15 residues. V was shortened by 3 bases and J by 1 base, with 10 bases between the two germline ends. The full variable domain, in which reference TRBV19 and TRBJ1-5 provide the parts outside the CDR3, is DGGITQSPKYLFRKEGQNVTLSCEQNLNHDAMYWYRQDPGQGLRLIYYSQIVNDFQKGDIAEGYSVSREKKESFPLTVTSAQKNPTAFYLCASSMRDVSNQPQHFGDGTRLSIL.